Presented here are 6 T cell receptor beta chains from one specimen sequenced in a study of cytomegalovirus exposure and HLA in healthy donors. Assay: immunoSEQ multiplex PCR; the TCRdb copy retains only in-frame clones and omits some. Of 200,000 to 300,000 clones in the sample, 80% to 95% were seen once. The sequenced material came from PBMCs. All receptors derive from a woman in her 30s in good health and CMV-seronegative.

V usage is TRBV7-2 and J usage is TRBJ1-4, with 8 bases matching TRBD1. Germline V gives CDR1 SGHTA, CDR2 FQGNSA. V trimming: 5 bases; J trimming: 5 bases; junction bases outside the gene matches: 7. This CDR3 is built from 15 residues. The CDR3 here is CASSLRQGRNEKLFF. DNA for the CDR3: TGTGCCAGCAGCCTACGACAGGGGAGGAATGAAAAACTGTTTTTT.

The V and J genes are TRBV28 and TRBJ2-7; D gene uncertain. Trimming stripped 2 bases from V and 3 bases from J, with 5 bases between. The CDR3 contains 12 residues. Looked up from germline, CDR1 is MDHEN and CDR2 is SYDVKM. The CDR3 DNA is TGTGCCAGCAGTTTAATTGGCTACGAGCAGTACTTC. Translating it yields CASSLIGYEQYF. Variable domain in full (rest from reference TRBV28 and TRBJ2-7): DVKVTQSSRYLVKRTGEKVFLECVQDMDHENMFWYRQDPGLGLRLIYFSYDVKMKEKGDIPEGYSVSREKKERFSLILESASTNQTSMYLCASSLIGYEQYFGPGTRLTVT.

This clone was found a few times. CDR3 in DNA: TGTGCCAGCACCGACCGGGGACAGGTCCAAGAGACCCAGTACTTC. Protein product: CASTDRGQVQETQYF. This sequence joins TRBV7-2 and TRBJ2-5, with TRBD1 matching 8 bases. The junction had 8 bases not matched to a gene; V was cut back by 7 bases and J by 1 base. The CDR3 length is 15 residues. Germline V CDR1 and CDR2: SGHTA, FQGNSA. The entire variable domain, with the rest obtained from reference TRBV7-2 and TRBJ2-5, is as follows: GAGVSQSPSNKVTEKGKDVELRCDPISGHTALYWYRQSLGQGLEFLIYFQGNSAPDKSGLPSDRFSAERTGGSVSTLTIQRTQQEDSAVYLCASTDRGQVQETQYFGPGTRLLVL.

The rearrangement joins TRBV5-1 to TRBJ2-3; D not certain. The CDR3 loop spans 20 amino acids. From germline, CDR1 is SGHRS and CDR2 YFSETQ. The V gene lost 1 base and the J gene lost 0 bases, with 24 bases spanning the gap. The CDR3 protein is CASSLSQWPGYSSSTDTQYF. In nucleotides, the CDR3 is TGCGCCAGCAGCTTGTCTCAGTGGCCAGGCTATTCCTCTAGCACAGATACGCAGTATTTT.

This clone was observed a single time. CDR3 amino acids: CASSEQGMNTGELFF. As DNA, the CDR3 is TGTGCCAGCAGTGAACAGGGGATGAACACCGGGGAGCTGTTTTTT. V gene TRBV2 combines with J gene TRBJ2-2; D is possibly TRBD1 (6 bases). The CDR3 runs to 15 residues. Germline values: CDR1 SNHLY, CDR2 FYNNEI. Trimming took 2 bases from V and 1 from J, leaving 8 bases between them.

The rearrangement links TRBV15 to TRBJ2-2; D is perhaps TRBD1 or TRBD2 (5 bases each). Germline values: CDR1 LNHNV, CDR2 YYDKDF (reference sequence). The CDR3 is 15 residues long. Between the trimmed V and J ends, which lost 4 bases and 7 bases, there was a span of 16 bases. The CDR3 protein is CATSNRDLRGGELFF. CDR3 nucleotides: TGTGCCACCAGCAACCGGGACCTAAGAGGCGGGGAGCTGTTTTTT.